Each of the 7 T cell receptor beta chains below was sequenced from the same sample in a study of blood T cell repertoires in COVID-19. Produced via immunoSEQ multiplex PCR; TCRdb's table is partial and in-frame only. Of around 230,000 clones detected, approximately 85% appear once; the ten largest clones hold 5.1%. Sequenced: peripheral blood. Source of these receptors: a man in his forties or fifties with COVID-19, enrolled during active disease.

This clone was detected only a few times. V gene TRBV9 combines with J gene TRBJ1-6; D is unresolved. V lost 2 bases and J lost 12, with 12 bases in between. Germline V lookup: CDR1 SGDLS, CDR2 YYNGEE. The CDR3 is 13 amino acids. CDR3 nucleotides: TGTGCCAGCAGCGTTCCAGGTGTAGAACCCCTCCACTTT. Amino acids: CASSVPGVEPLHF.

The chain carries TRBV5-4 and TRBJ1-4; possible D gene TRBD1, 5 bases. The V gene lost 6 bases and the J gene lost 0 bases, with 18 bases spanning the gap. The CDR3 has 17 amino acids. The germline V gene encodes CDR1 SGHNT and CDR2 YYREEE (reference sequence). CDR3 DNA: TGTGCCAGCATAAGTTGGCAAAGGGGTGCAACTAATGAAAAACTGTTTTTT. Protein sequence: CASISWQRGATNEKLFF.

The J gene is TRBJ2-7, the V gene TRBV14; 10 nucleotides align to TRBD2. V dropped 3 bases and J dropped 0; count of bases not matched to a gene: 2. Germline values: CDR1 SGHDN, CDR2 FVKESK. The CDR3 length is 15 residues. CDR3 sequence reads: CASSHWTSGSYEQYF. CDR3 nucleotides: TGTGCCAGCAGCCATTGGACTAGCGGCTCCTACGAGCAGTACTTC.

The chain is built from TRBV6-6 and TRBJ1-2; 8 bases are a match to TRBD1. V shed 5 bases and J 7 bases; nucleotides not matched to a gene: 6. The germline CDR1 and CDR2 sequences are MNHNY and SVGAGI (reference sequence). The CDR3 spans 13 residues. The CDR3 DNA sequence: TGTGCCAGCAGTCCAACAGGGGGTGGTGGCTACACCTTC. Its protein is CASSPTGGGGYTF.

The chain joins TRBV2 to TRBJ1-5, with D hard to call. This CDR3 contains 13 residues. V lost 7 bases to trimming and J lost 7 bases, with 14 bases between them. Per the germline V gene, CDR1 is SNHLY and CDR2 is FYNNEI. DNA for the CDR3: TGTGCCAGCACCACGGAGGCATGGCAGCCCCAGCATTTT. It yields the protein CASTTEAWQPQHF.

V usage is TRBV7-2 and J usage is TRBJ2-7; TRBD1 matches 7 bases. V dropped 5 bases and J dropped 7; count of bases not matched to a gene: 8. The CDR3 has 13 amino acids. The germline CDR1 and CDR2 sequences are SGHTA and FQGNSA. CDR3 loop: CASSLDRVWEQYF. The CDR3 DNA is TGTGCCAGCAGCCTAGACAGGGTCTGGGAGCAGTACTTC.

This chain uses TRBV30 with TRBJ2-2; TRBD2 agrees at 11 bases. Germline assignment: CDR1 GTSNPN and CDR2 SVGIG (reference sequence). V lost 4 bases, J lost 5 bases, and 12 bases stayed unmatched. The CDR3 is made up of 17 amino acids. The chain's CDR3 is CAWTRQRLAGTTGELFF. Here the CDR3 DNA reads TGTGCCTGGACCAGACAAAGACTAGCGGGGACAACCGGGGAGCTGTTTTTT.